Sequencing of this T cell receptor (beta chain) was carried out in a study of cytomegalovirus exposure and HLA in healthy donors. This clone was observed once. No antigen is known for it. V gave up 2 bases and J gave up 1 base, with 12 bases separating them. CDR3 size: 16 residues. The germline CDR1 and CDR2 sequences are SGHTA and FQGNSA. PCR involved 60 Vbeta and 13 Jbeta primers. The repertoire was sequenced with immunoSEQ multiplex PCR; TCRdb's copy has only in-frame clones and lacks some. Among 90,000 to 120,000 clones listed, around 72% were seen once. Findings and caveats of the study: Through in vitro validation, three CMV-associated chains were shown to be specific for CMV antigens. The authors later found most CMV-associated TCR beta chains appeared HLA-restricted.

Sequencing was carried out using PBMCs. The chain joins TRBV7-2 to TRBJ1-5, with unresolved D. The sequence derives from a male donor in good health and CMV-seropositive. The CDR3 nucleotides are TGTGCCAGCAGCTTAAATCCCCCTCAGAGCAATCAGCCCCAGCATTTT. Translated, it gives CASSLNPPQSNQPQHF.